A selection of T cell receptor beta chains follows, all from one sample in a study of T cells in tumors and immune-related adverse events. Libraries were prepared by immunoSEQ multiplex PCR; TCRdb keeps only in-frame clonotypes and omits some of them. The profile shows fewer than 4,500 clones, roughly 82% of them singletons. The specimen comprised skin tissue, sampled from a patient treated with anti-PD-1 therapy. The receptor set was obtained from a female donor with metastatic renal cell carcinoma. Both conserved end residues are part of each CDR3. The D gene is left open where the match is weak. Size tells how often a clone was seen (once, few, many) or the class of an expanded clone, and some rows leave it out.

size | J | V | D | CDR3 | DNA
. | TRBJ2-7 | TRBV6-5 | . | CASSYLQGWRNEQYF | TGTGCCAGCAGTTACTTACAGGGTTGGCGGAACGAGCAGTACTTC
. | TRBJ1-1 | TRBV2 | . | CASSVPVGVSEAFF | TGTGCCAGCAGTGTCCCGGTCGGAGTCTCTGAAGCTTTCTTT
. | TRBJ1-3 | TRBV27 | . | CASSLTPGTLGNTIYF | TGTGCCAGCAGTTTAACACCAGGGACCCTGGGAAACACCATATATTTT
. | TRBJ2-7 | TRBV20-1 | . | CSARVEYEQYF | TGCAGTGCTAGAGTCGAGTACGAGCAGTACTTC
few | TRBJ1-2 | TRBV28 | . | CASSSSPLNYGYTF | TGTGCCAGCAGTTCATCCCCTCTTAACTATGGCTACACCTTC
. | TRBJ2-7 | TRBV19 | . | CASSFGNTGEQYF | TGTGCCAGTAGTTTCGGGAATACAGGGGAGCAGTACTTC
. | TRBJ1-2 | TRBV2 | . | CASSEWEGQGNGYTF | TGTGCCAGCAGTGAGTGGGAGGGGCAGGGCAATGGCTACACCTTC
. | TRBJ2-3 | TRBV5-1 | . | CASSWAGARTDTQYF | TGCGCCAGCAGCTGGGCCGGGGCCCGCACAGATACGCAGTATTTT
. | TRBJ2-1 | TRBV6-1 | . | CASSESRTGNEQFF | TGTGCCAGCAGTGAGTCGAGGACGGGTAATGAGCAGTTCTTC
. | TRBJ2-1 | TRBV5-1 | . | CASSFTRGMYNEQFF | TGCGCCAGCAGCTTTACGAGGGGGATGTACAATGAGCAGTTCTTC
few | TRBJ1-3 | TRBV7-6 | . | CASSLFGASGNTIYF | TGTGCCAGCAGCTTATTCGGGGCCTCTGGAAACACCATATATTTT
. | TRBJ2-7 | TRBV11-2 | . | CASSPGPDYEQYF | TGTGCCAGCAGCCCAGGACCGGATTACGAGCAGTACTTC
. | TRBJ2-7 | TRBV7-9 | . | CASSLGADPSYEQYF | TGTGCCAGCAGCTTAGGCGCGGACCCTAGTTACGAGCAGTACTTC
once | TRBJ2-3 | TRBV7-9 | . | CASSPPWKSTDTQYF | TGTGCCAGCAGTCCCCCGTGGAAGTCCACAGATACGCAGTATTTT
. | TRBJ2-1 | TRBV28 | TRBD2 | CASSLFRTSEQFF | TGTGCCAGCAGTTTATTCCGGACTAGCGAGCAGTTCTTC
. | TRBJ1-2 | TRBV19 | . | CASSITNPGRGVGGYTF | TGTGCCAGTAGTATCACAAATCCGGGGAGGGGTGTTGGTGGCTACACCTTC
. | TRBJ2-7 | TRBV6-5 | . | CASSSAGDIYEQYF | TGTGCCAGCAGTTCTGCCGGGGACATCTACGAGCAGTACTTC
. | TRBJ2-1 | TRBV7-2 | . | CASSLGQGVNEQFF | TGTGCCAGCAGCTTAGGCCAGGGAGTCAATGAGCAGTTCTTC